Shown below are 20 T cell receptor beta chains from a single sample sequenced in a study of T cells in Graves' hyperthyroidism and ophthalmopathy. What was amplified from RNA transcripts were TCR beta CDR3 regions. Initially, a first-round RT-PCR of the TCR CDR3 employed the HTBI primer set. TCRdb re-called the multiplex PCR reads with MiXCR, one entry per CDR3 protein. The table lists some 560,000 distinct CDR3 sequences, around 14% of them singletons. The sample consisted of blood. Source of these receptors: a woman aged 30 to 39 with Graves' hyperthyroidism.

This clonotype was seen many times. The chain recombines TRBV7-8 with TRBJ1-1; D is undetermined. V shed 6 bases and J shed 1 base, with 9 bases lying between them. CDR1 is SGHVS, CDR2 FQNEAQ, per germline. This CDR3 is 13 amino acids long. The CDR3 loop is CASREASNTEAFF. The CDR3, as DNA: TGTGCCAGCAGGGAGGCCTCGAACACTGAAGCTTTCTTT.

The rearrangement links TRBV20-1 to TRBJ2-7, with D unresolved. Germline V gene data show CDR1 as DFQATT and CDR2 as SNEGSKA (reference sequence). V dropped 7 bases and J dropped 0 bases, with 16 bases sitting between them. CDR3 length equals 14 residues. CDR3 DNA: TGCAGTGGTGCCATGGAGCTGATCTCCTACGAGCAGTACTTC. Residues: CSGAMELISYEQYF.

There are a few counts of this clonotype. V is TRBV4-1 and J is TRBJ2-4; tentative D call: TRBD1 (6 bases). V was shortened by 5 bases and J by 4 bases, with 12 bases between the two germline ends. The CDR3 length is 14 residues. CDR1 is MGHRA and CDR2 is YSYEKL in the germline V gene. This CDR3 is CASSLPDRKNIQYF. The DNA of the CDR3 is TGCGCCAGCAGCTTGCCCGACAGGAAAAACATTCAGTACTTC.

The chain uses TRBV7-9 and TRBJ2-6; D uncertain. The CDR3 sequence is 15 residues long. Germline CDR1 SEHNR, CDR2 FQNEAQ (reference sequence). Trimming shortened V by 3 bases and J by 0 bases, and 6 bases separated the two germline ends. The chain's CDR3 is CASSFLSSGANVLTF. CDR3 nucleotides: TGTGCCAGCAGCTTTCTCAGCTCTGGGGCCAACGTCCTGACTTTC. The variable domain in full, completed from reference TRBV7-9 and TRBJ2-6, reads DTGVSQNPRHKITKRGQNVTFRCDPISEHNRLYWYRQTLGQGPEFLTYFQNEAQLEKSRLLSDRFSAERPKGSFSTLEIQRTEQGDSAMYLCASSFLSSGANVLTFGAGSRLTVL.

This clonotype has just a few counts. V is TRBV20-1 and J is TRBJ1-6, with D unclear. V was pared by 1 base and J by 7 bases, with 11 bases between. Per the germline V gene, CDR1 is DFQATT and CDR2 is SNEGSKA (reference sequence). There are 14 residues in the CDR3. CDR3 sequence reads: CSARVTGFNSPLHF. DNA of the CDR3: TGCAGTGCTAGAGTGACTGGATTCAATTCACCCCTCCACTTT.

This clonotype was observed at least ten times. The rearrangement uses TRBV27 and TRBJ2-7; either TRBD1 or TRBD2 may fit D (5 bases each). V lost 2 bases and J lost 2, with 10 bases in between. This CDR3 contains 14 residues. CDR1 MNHEY and CDR2 SMNVEV come from the germline V gene (reference sequence). CDR3 sequence (DNA): TGTGCCAGCAGTTTAAGAGGGGAGCCCTACGAGCAGTACTTC. It specifies CASSLRGEPYEQYF.

This chain connects TRBV27 to TRBJ2-3, with 10 bases fitting TRBD2. This CDR3 region has 15 residues. The germline V gene encodes CDR1 MNHEY and CDR2 SMNVEV (reference sequence). The V segment lost 2 bases and the J segment 10 bases; nucleotides outside the gene matches: 9. In nucleotides, the CDR3 is TGTGCCAGCAGTTTAGTGGTGCAGCGGGAGGGACCGCAGTATTTT. As protein: CASSLVVQREGPQYF.

The chain carries TRBV19 and TRBJ1-1, with a tentative D call TRBD1 (5 bases). V was pared by 3 bases and J by 6 bases, with 23 bases between. Germline assignment: CDR1 LNHDA and CDR2 SQIVND (reference sequence). CDR3 size: 17 residues. The CDR3 DNA reads as TGTGCCAGTAGTATTCTTCCAGCCGGAGGGGCGGACGCTGAAGCTTTCTTT. Amino acid sequence: CASSILPAGGADAEAFF.

The V gene is TRBV27, the J gene TRBJ2-7; D is perhaps TRBD2 (6 bases). The germline gives CDR1 MNHEY, CDR2 SMNVEV (reference sequence). V was shortened by 6 bases and J by 1 base, with 16 bases between the two germline ends. The CDR3 spans 15 residues. The CDR3 is CASSWAGGRSYEQYF. For the CDR3, the DNA is TGTGCCAGCAGCTGGGCCGGGGGACGTTCCTACGAGCAGTACTTC.

This clonotype showed up many times. The gene calls are TRBV7-2 and TRBJ1-5; D not resolved. The germline V gene has CDR1 SGHTA and CDR2 FQGNSA. The CDR3 sequence is 15 residues long. The germline V and J ends were trimmed by 1 base and 6 bases, with 13 bases remaining between them. The CDR3 DNA reads as TGTGCCAGCAGCTTAGGGCAACCCGGCAGTCAGCCCCAGCATTTT. Its protein product is CASSLGQPGSQPQHF. Drawing the rest from reference TRBV7-2 and TRBJ1-5, the complete variable domain is GAGVSQSPSNKVTEKGKDVELRCDPISGHTALYWYRQSLGQGLEFLIYFQGNSAPDKSGLPSDRFSAERTGGSVSTLTIQRTQQEDSAVYLCASSLGQPGSQPQHFGDGTRLSIL.

This clonotype was found many times. The chain has TRBV30 and TRBJ2-5; TRBD2 might be the D (5 bases). Per germline, CDR1 GTSNPN and CDR2 SVGIG (reference sequence). This CDR3 has 14 residues. V was pared by 0 bases and J by 5 bases, with 13 bases between. DNA for the CDR3: TGTGCCTGGAGTGTACGGGAACGTCGTGAGACCCAGTACTTC. Amino acid sequence: CAWSVRERRETQYF. The full variable domain, its missing parts supplied by reference TRBV30 and TRBJ2-5, is SQTIHQWPATLVQPVGSPLSLECTVEGTSNPNLYWYRQAAGRGLQLLFYSVGIGQISSEVPQNLSASRPQDRQFILSSKKLLLSDSGFYLCAWSVRERRETQYFGPGTRLLVL.

This clonotype appeared many times. The CDR3 reads CASSLQGDTEAFF. The CDR3 bases are TGTGCCAGCAGCCTACAGGGGGATACTGAAGCTTTCTTT. The J gene is TRBJ1-1, the V gene TRBV7-3, with 8 bases lining up with TRBD1. The germline V gene has CDR1 SGHTA and CDR2 FQGTGA. V was clipped by 5 bases and J by 5 bases; unmatched bases: 4. The CDR3 loop spans 13 amino acids. The full variable domain, its missing parts supplied by reference TRBV7-3 and TRBJ1-1, is GAGVSQTPSNKVTEKGKYVELRCDPISGHTALYWYRQSLGQGPEFLIYFQGTGAADDSGLPNDRFFAVRPEGSVSTLKIQRTERGDSAVYLCASSLQGDTEAFFGQGTRLTVV.

CDR3 coding DNA: TGTGCCAGCAGTTACTCGCAGAGTCCTAACTATGGCTACACCTTC. This gives the protein CASSYSQSPNYGYTF. The chain recombines TRBV6-6 with TRBJ1-2; no firm D call. Trimming left V 0 bases short and J 0 bases short, with 8 bases between. The CDR3 is 15 amino acids. The germline V gene has CDR1 MNHNY and CDR2 SVGAGI (reference sequence).

This clonotype came up many times. V and J are TRBV3-1 and TRBJ1-1; no firm D call. Trimming cost V 1 base and J 0 bases, with 9 bases left between them. The CDR3 consists of 15 residues. Germline V gene lookup returns CDR1 LGHDT and CDR2 YNNKEL (reference sequence). The CDR3 spells CASSQVMLMNTEAFF. CDR3 nucleotides: TGTGCCAGCAGCCAAGTCATGCTCATGAACACTGAAGCTTTCTTT.

This clonotype was seen many times. The genes are TRBV18 and TRBJ1-5, with TRBD1 as a possible D gene (5 bases). Per germline, CDR1 KGHSH and CDR2 LQKENI. The CDR3 loop spans 15 amino acids. V was pared by 6 bases and J by 6 bases, with 18 bases between. The CDR3 region has the DNA TGTGCCAGCTCTAGAGGGCAGGGTGATGTTCAGCCCCAGCATTTT. It codes for CASSRGQGDVQPQHF.

This clonotype was seen a handful of times. This chain connects TRBV20-1 to TRBJ1-1; D not resolved. The CDR3 loop spans 15 amino acids. Per germline, CDR1 DFQATT and CDR2 SNEGSKA (reference sequence). Between the trimmed V and J ends, which lost 0 bases and 1 base, there was a span of 12 bases. This CDR3 reads CSARDGGGKNTEAFF. In DNA form, the CDR3 reads TGCAGTGCTAGAGACGGTGGAGGGAAGAACACTGAAGCTTTCTTT.

This clonotype appeared many times. The chain has TRBV6-2 or TRBV6-3 and TRBJ2-3; D gene unclear. Trimming stripped 2 bases from V and 4 bases from J, with 16 bases between. The CDR3 runs to 16 residues. Germline CDR1 MNHEY, CDR2 SVGEGT. Here the CDR3 reads CASSYVISNSADTQYF. The CDR3 DNA follows: TGTGCCAGCAGTTACGTTATCTCGAACAGCGCAGATACGCAGTATTTT.

This clonotype came up a few times. A much larger clone differs from this one at a single base, so this may be a read error. The chain uses TRBV7-8 and TRBJ2-7, with 7 bases lining up with TRBD2. Germline CDR1 reads SGHVS; CDR2 reads FQNEAQ. The CDR3 extends over 16 amino acids. This CDR3 is CVSSGARTVETYEQYF. The DNA of the CDR3 is TGTGTCAGCAGCGGGGCTAGGACCGTCGAGACCTACGAGCAGTACTTC.

This clonotype showed up just a few times. The chain recombines TRBV14 with TRBJ2-3, with 10 bases identical to TRBD2. J gave up 6 bases and V 4 bases, and 10 bases lay outside the gene matches. This CDR3 region has 16 residues. CDR1 and CDR2 from the germline V gene are SGHDN and FVKESK. As DNA, the CDR3 is TGTGCCAGCAGCCCACACCTAGCGGGAGTATTCGATACGCAGTATTTT. Translation gives CASSPHLAGVFDTQYF.

J is TRBJ2-1 and V is TRBV4-2; D is perhaps TRBD1 (5 bases). The CDR3 length is 14 residues. The V gene's germline CDR1 is LGHNA and CDR2 YNFKEQ. Trimming pared 3 bases from V and 10 bases from J, leaving 16 bases between. In nucleotides, the CDR3 is TGTGCCAGCAGCCAGTACTTCCGACGGACAGAGCAGTTCTTC. Residues: CASSQYFRRTEQFF.